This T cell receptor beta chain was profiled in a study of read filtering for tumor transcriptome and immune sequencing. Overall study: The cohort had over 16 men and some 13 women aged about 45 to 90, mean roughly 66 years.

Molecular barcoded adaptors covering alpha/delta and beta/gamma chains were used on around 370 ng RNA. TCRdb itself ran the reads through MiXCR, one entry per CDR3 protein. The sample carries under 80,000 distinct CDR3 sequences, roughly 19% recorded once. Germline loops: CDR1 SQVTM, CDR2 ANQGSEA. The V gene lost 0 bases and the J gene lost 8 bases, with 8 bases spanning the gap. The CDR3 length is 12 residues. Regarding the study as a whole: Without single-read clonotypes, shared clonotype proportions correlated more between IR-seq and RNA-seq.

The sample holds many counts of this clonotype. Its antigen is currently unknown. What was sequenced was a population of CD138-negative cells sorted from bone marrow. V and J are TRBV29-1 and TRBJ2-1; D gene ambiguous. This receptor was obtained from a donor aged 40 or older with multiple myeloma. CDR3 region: CSVEDLRDEQFF. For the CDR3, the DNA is TGCAGCGTTGAAGATCTTAGGGATGAGCAGTTCTTC.